What follows are 31 T cell receptor beta chains derived from one specimen sequenced in a study of T-cell memory formation after mild COVID-19. Via MiXCR, TCRdb re-called the 5' RACE reads, giving one row per CDR3 protein. The table records approximately 580,000 distinct CDR3 sequences, approximately 20% of them present only once. The sequenced sample consisted of PBMCs or a T cell subset sorted from them (not recorded which). Receptor source: an adult woman who had mild COVID-19 (a few samples of this study predate the infection). Cell type and time point are not known.

A few counts support this clonotype. V and J are TRBV5-1 and TRBJ2-5; either TRBD1 or TRBD2 may fit D (5 bases each). Deletions cut 5 bases from V and 9 bases from J, with 23 bases between. The CDR3 is 15 residues long. Germline V gene data show CDR1 as SGHRS and CDR2 as YFSETQ. The CDR3 bases are TGCGCCAGCAGGGTGGGACCCGTATTATCGGAGTCCCAGTACTTC. This gives the protein CASRVGPVLSESQYF.

The chain uses TRBV7-6 and TRBJ2-7; TRBD1 agrees at 7 bases. Germline CDR1 is SGHVS and CDR2 is FNYEAQ. With 3 bases clipped from V and 7 bases from J, the junction kept 15 bases outside the gene matches. This CDR3 contains 16 residues. Here the CDR3 DNA reads TGTGCCAGCAGCTTTGCGGACAGGCGTGGGGGAGAGGAGCAGTACTTC. Translating gives CASSFADRRGGEEQYF.

The rearrangement joins TRBV7-2 to TRBJ2-3; the D is unclear. V lost 5 bases and J lost 3, with 9 bases in between. Looked up from germline, CDR1 is SGHTA and CDR2 is FQGNSA. The CDR3 extends over 13 amino acids. The CDR3 is CASSQSRTDTQYF. The CDR3 DNA sequence: TGTGCCAGCAGCCAAAGTCGAACAGATACGCAGTATTTT. The variable domain in full, completed from reference TRBV7-2 and TRBJ2-3, reads GAGVSQSPSNKVTEKGKDVELRCDPISGHTALYWYRQSLGQGLEFLIYFQGNSAPDKSGLPSDRFSAERTGGSVSTLTIQRTQQEDSAVYLCASSQSRTDTQYFGPGTRLTVL.

The chain employs TRBV20-1 and TRBJ2-1; D is possibly TRBD2 (6 bases). This CDR3 comprises 13 residues. CDR1 is DFQATT, CDR2 SNEGSKA, per germline (reference sequence). V lost 7 bases, J lost 6 bases, and 16 bases lay in between. The CDR3 DNA reads TGCAGTGGTGGGGGGAGCCGAGGCAATGAGCAGTTCTTC. Its translation: CSGGGSRGNEQFF.

This clonotype occurred many times. The chain links TRBV29-1 to TRBJ2-3, with TRBD1 matching over 7 bases. After removal of 0 bases from V and 3 bases from J, the junction contained 6 bases not matched to a gene. The CDR3 covers 15 residues. The germline gives CDR1 SQVTM, CDR2 ANQGSEA. Here the CDR3 DNA reads TGCAGCGTTGAAGACGGCAGGGGGAAGACAGATACGCAGTATTTT. Its translation is CSVEDGRGKTDTQYF.

The chain links TRBV6-5 to TRBJ2-7; D remains ambiguous. Germline V gene lookup returns CDR1 MNHEY and CDR2 SVGAGI. This CDR3 is built from 11 residues. Between the trimmed V and J ends, which lost 6 bases and 3 bases, there was a span of 6 bases. DNA of the CDR3: TGTGCCAGCAGCAACATCTACGAGCAGTACTTC. Translated: CASSNIYEQYF.

The V gene is TRBV2, the J gene TRBJ2-7; TRBD1 aligns across 8 bases. This CDR3 contains 15 residues. V trimming: 6 bases; J trimming: 4 bases; junction bases outside the gene matches: 11. Germline loops: CDR1 SNHLY, CDR2 FYNNEI. The CDR3 loop is CASSPGQGRIYEQYF. CDR3 DNA: TGTGCCAGCAGCCCCGGACAGGGAAGAATATACGAGCAGTACTTC.

This clonotype was counted only a few times. The J gene is TRBJ2-1, the V gene TRBV7-2, with a weak D call TRBD2 (5 bases). The V and J ends lost 1 base and 6 bases respectively, with 13 bases between them. Germline CDR1 is SGHTA and CDR2 is FQGNSA. This CDR3 has 15 residues. The CDR3 sequence is CASSLGTVGSNEQFF. The CDR3 DNA reads TGTGCCAGCAGCTTAGGAACGGTGGGGAGCAATGAGCAGTTCTTC.

V is TRBV20-1 and J is TRBJ2-4, with D perhaps TRBD1 (6 bases). Per the germline V gene, CDR1 is DFQATT and CDR2 is SNEGSKA (reference sequence). CDR3 size: 15 residues. V was shortened by 0 bases and J by 8 bases, with 17 bases between the two germline ends. CDR3 DNA: TGCAGTGCTAGAGATCGATCGGGGACATCATACATTCAGTACTTC. It codes for CSARDRSGTSYIQYF.

This clonotype has more than one count but fewer than ten. CDR3 in amino acids: CSVESEGRSEEQYF. The CDR3 DNA follows: TGCAGCGTTGAATCTGAGGGACGGTCGGAGGAGCAGTACTTC. The gene calls are TRBV29-1 and TRBJ2-7; D is tentatively TRBD1 or TRBD2 (5 bases each). CDR1 SQVTM and CDR2 ANQGSEA come from the germline V gene. The CDR3 runs 14 residues. V was trimmed by 2 bases and J by 7 bases, leaving 18 bases between them.

The chain is built from TRBV5-1 and TRBJ2-3; either TRBD1 or TRBD2 may supply D (6 bases each). Germline loops: CDR1 SGHRS, CDR2 YFSETQ. V was pared by 1 base and J by 1 base, with 13 bases between. The CDR3 has 16 residues. CDR3 protein: CASSLNGGLGTDTQYF. CDR3 sequence (DNA): TGCGCCAGCAGCTTGAATGGGGGGCTTGGCACAGATACGCAGTATTTT.

The table lists this clonotype with a few counts. The rearrangement joins TRBV12-3 or TRBV12-4 to TRBJ1-1; 10 bases fit TRBD1. The CDR3 has 17 amino acids. J was trimmed by 0 bases and V by 4 bases; bases with no gene match: 8. Here the CDR3 reads CASSSGTGEDMNTEAFF. CDR3 coding DNA: TGTGCCAGCAGTTCCGGGACAGGGGAAGACATGAACACTGAAGCTTTCTTT.

In its sample, this clonotype was seen a few times. This chain joins TRBV7-9 and TRBJ2-4, with 10 bases lining up with TRBD1. The CDR3 runs 15 residues. Trimming cost V 4 bases and J 5 bases; bases outside gene matches: 5. Germline V gene lookup returns CDR1 SEHNR and CDR2 FQNEAQ (reference sequence). The CDR3 region has the DNA TGTGCCAGCAGCTGGGACAGGGGATCCGAAAACATTCAGTACTTC. Protein sequence: CASSWDRGSENIQYF.

This chain links TRBV12-3 or TRBV12-4 with TRBJ2-6; D remains unclear. Trimming took 8 bases from V and 3 from J, leaving 23 bases between them. The CDR3 runs 18 residues. This CDR3 reads CASGGSGGNSLGANVLTF. In nucleotides, the CDR3 is TGTGCCAGCGGCGGATCGGGCGGCAACTCCCTTGGGGCCAACGTCCTGACTTTC.

This clonotype turned up a few times. CDR3 amino acids: CASSYAWSRTGPYEQYF. The CDR3 DNA sequence: TGTGCCAGCAGTTACGCTTGGAGTCGGACGGGCCCCTACGAGCAGTACTTC. This chain connects TRBV6-5 to TRBJ2-7, with D uncertain. This CDR3 has 17 residues. The ends were cut back, 2 bases at V and 2 bases at J, with 19 bases in the middle. CDR1 is MNHEY, CDR2 SVGAGI, per germline.

This clonotype was detected only a few times. The chain combines TRBV6-2 or TRBV6-3 with TRBJ2-5, with TRBD2 matching over 10 bases. There are 14 residues in the CDR3. J lost 5 bases, V lost 5 bases, and 5 bases had no gene match. In germline, CDR1 is MNHEY, CDR2 SVGEGT. The CDR3 reads CASSELAGRETQYF. The CDR3 DNA follows: TGTGCCAGCAGTGAACTAGCGGGAAGGGAGACCCAGTACTTC.

CDR3 loop: CASSSGTPNPHIQYF. DNA for the CDR3: TGTGCCAGCAGTTCCGGGACACCGAATCCGCACATTCAGTACTTC. The V and J genes are TRBV28 and TRBJ2-4, with D possibly being TRBD1 (6 bases). Germline V lookup: CDR1 MDHEN, CDR2 SYDVKM. CDR3 length: 15 residues. V lost 4 bases, J lost 8 bases, and 18 bases lay in between.

This clonotype was seen only a few times. CDR3 sequence reads: CASSARTGGYEQYF. In DNA, the CDR3 is TGTGCCAGCAGTGCTAGGACAGGGGGCTACGAGCAGTACTTC. The rearrangement links TRBV2 to TRBJ2-7, with 10 bases fitting TRBD1. CDR3 length equals 14 residues. The germline CDR1 and CDR2 sequences are SNHLY and FYNNEI. Trimming took 4 bases from V and 3 from J; bases not matched to a gene: 3.

The chain recombines TRBV7-2 with TRBJ2-7; the D gene is possibly TRBD2 (5 bases). Germline V gene data show CDR1 as SGHTA and CDR2 as FQGNSA. V lost 6 bases and J 3 bases, leaving 18 bases between the germline ends. This CDR3 has 15 residues. The CDR3 loop is CASSPRHGVIYEQYF. DNA of the CDR3: TGTGCCAGCAGTCCTCGACACGGGGTTATCTACGAGCAGTACTTC.

The chain carries TRBV5-1 and TRBJ1-1; 9 positions agree with TRBD1. The CDR3 contains 15 residues. With 1 base clipped from V and 3 bases from J, the junction kept 4 bases outside the gene matches. The germline V gene encodes CDR1 SGHRS and CDR2 YFSETQ. CDR3 sequence: CASSLTGGADTEAFF. The CDR3 coding sequence is TGCGCCAGCAGCTTGACAGGGGGCGCGGACACTGAAGCTTTCTTT. Supplemented by reference TRBV5-1 and TRBJ1-1, the full variable domain reads KAGVTQTPRYLIKTRGQQVTLSCSPISGHRSVSWYQQTPGQGLQFLFEYFSETQRNKGNFPGRFSGRQFSNSRSEMNVSTLELGDSALYLCASSLTGGADTEAFFGQGTRLTVV.

The sample holds a few counts of this clonotype. The CDR3 nucleotides are TGTGCCAGCAGTTTGACAGCAAACAGTGAGCAGTTCTTC. Translation gives CASSLTANSEQFF. The chain joins TRBV12-3 or TRBV12-4 to TRBJ2-1, with D possibly TRBD1 on 5 matching bases. The CDR3 extends over 13 amino acids. V lost 3 bases, J lost 9 bases, and 12 bases lay in between.

This clonotype appeared a few times. J is TRBJ2-1 and V is TRBV20-1; TRBD2 agrees at 7 bases. The V gene end was trimmed by 3 bases and the J gene end by 3 bases; junction bases not matched to a gene: 5. This CDR3 is built from 14 residues. From germline, CDR1 is DFQATT and CDR2 SNEGSKA (reference sequence). The CDR3 DNA reads as TGCAGTGCTAGTTCTAGCGGTGACTACAATGAGCAGTTCTTC. Its translation is CSASSSGDYNEQFF.

The rearrangement joins TRBV13 to TRBJ2-1; the D gene could be TRBD1 or TRBD2 (6 bases each). This CDR3 has 15 residues. CDR1 and CDR2 (germline): PRHDT, FYEKMQ (reference sequence). The V end was cut by 3 bases, the J end by 6 bases, with 15 bases between. CDR3 DNA: TGTGCCAGCAGCTTGACCCCGGGGGCTACCAATGAGCAGTTCTTC. It encodes CASSLTPGATNEQFF.

This clonotype came up many times. This CDR3 is CASSPGTGNLETQYF. In DNA, the CDR3 is TGTGCCAGCAGTCCCGGGACAGGGAACCTGGAGACCCAGTACTTC. The chain employs TRBV7-3 and TRBJ2-5; 9 positions match TRBD1. The V segment lost 6 bases and the J segment 5 bases; nucleotides outside the gene matches: 10. Germline CDR1 reads SGHTA; CDR2 reads FQGTGA. The CDR3 covers 15 residues.

This clonotype was found a few times. The chain joins TRBV9 to TRBJ1-2; the D gene is possibly TRBD1 (6 bases). The CDR3 loop spans 19 amino acids. From germline, CDR1 is SGDLS and CDR2 YYNGEE. V shed 4 bases and J shed 5 bases, with 30 bases lying between them. The CDR3 coding sequence is TGTGCCAGCAGCTCAAGGCCCCCATGGTACGAGGGGGGGGATTATGGCTACACCTTC. Amino acid sequence: CASSSRPPWYEGGDYGYTF.

V usage is TRBV7-7 and J usage is TRBJ2-5, with D possibly being TRBD1 or TRBD2 (5 bases each). The CDR3 totals 13 residues. V was shortened by 5 bases and J by 7 bases, with 14 bases between the two germline ends. CDR1 and CDR2 (germline): SSHAT, FNYEAQ (reference sequence). The CDR3 sequence is CASSPGPQGTQYF. As DNA, the CDR3 is TGTGCCAGCAGCCCGGGACCCCAGGGGACCCAGTACTTC.

This chain uses TRBV30 with TRBJ1-1, with D possibly TRBD1 on 6 matching bases. V lost 3 bases and J 7 bases, leaving 12 bases between the germline ends. There are 12 residues in the CDR3. CDR1 GTSNPN and CDR2 SVGIG come from the germline V gene (reference sequence). The CDR3 region is CAWRGASIEAFF. The CDR3 coding sequence is TGTGCCTGGAGGGGGGCGTCGATTGAAGCTTTCTTT.

This clonotype showed up many times. The chain uses TRBV6-5 and TRBJ2-3, with TRBD2 as a possible D gene (5 bases). The length of the CDR3 is 15 residues. Trimming left V 2 bases short and J 4 bases short, with 13 bases between. Germline loops: CDR1 MNHEY, CDR2 SVGAGI. CDR3 sequence (DNA): TGTGCCAGCAGTTACCCCCGGAGCGGCGCAGATACGCAGTATTTT. It codes for CASSYPRSGADTQYF.

This clonotype has ten or more counts. The chain recombines TRBV12-3 or TRBV12-4 with TRBJ2-5; perhaps TRBD2 as D (6 bases). The CDR3 runs to 14 residues. The V and J ends lost 8 bases and 2 bases respectively, with 15 bases between them. This CDR3 is CASGRSQIQETQYF. CDR3 DNA sequence: TGTGCCAGCGGGAGGTCACAGATACAAGAGACCCAGTACTTC.

This clonotype was counted only a few times. This sequence joins TRBV5-6 and TRBJ1-1, with D uncertain. The CDR3 has 17 amino acids. Germline CDR1 reads SGHDT; CDR2 reads YYEEEE. The V gene lost 0 bases and the J gene lost 1 base, with 16 bases spanning the gap. The CDR3: CASSLAKESRRNTEAFF. The CDR3 bases are TGTGCCAGCAGCTTGGCGAAAGAGTCCAGGCGGAACACTGAAGCTTTCTTT.

This clonotype was recorded a few times. This chain connects TRBV9 to TRBJ2-3; D ambiguous. This CDR3 is 14 amino acids long. Germline V gives CDR1 SGDLS, CDR2 YYNGEE. V was clipped by 2 bases and J by 2 bases, with 9 bases between them. In nucleotides, the CDR3 is TGTGCCAGCAGCGTGGGCCGATTCACAGATACGCAGTATTTT. Protein sequence: CASSVGRFTDTQYF.